One sample yielded the 32 T cell receptor beta chains listed below, sequenced in a study of blood T cells in healthy people across ages. Then a second PCR, running roughly 7 to 11 cycles, was carried out with a sample-barcoded 5' primer and a J-beta primer mix. TCRdb re-analysed the 5' RACE reads in MiXCR, keeping a single row per CDR3 protein. The sample has about 1.1 million distinct CDR3 sequences; 35% to 40% are singletons. The specimen was blood. These receptors were obtained from a man aged 18 to 35 in good health.

The rearrangement joins TRBV6-1 to TRBJ2-1, with D tentatively TRBD2 (5 bases). V was trimmed by 1 base and J by 8 bases, leaving 21 bases between them. The CDR3 is 17 residues long. Germline V gives CDR1 MNHNS, CDR2 SASEGT. Here the CDR3 reads CASSEGRRVVGADEQFF. In DNA form, the CDR3 reads TGTGCCAGCAGTGAAGGAAGGCGGGTGGTTGGTGCGGATGAGCAGTTCTTC.

Details on this clonotype: An end of the junction differs from the germline gene, which may be a read error. The chain recombines TRBV19 with TRBJ2-5; TRBD1 is a possible D gene (6 bases). The CDR3 sequence is 14 residues long. Germline CDR1 LNHDA, CDR2 SQIVND (reference sequence). The CDR3 sequence is CASSPPDRQETRYF. The CDR3 DNA reads TGTGCCAGTAGTCCTCCGGACAGACAAGAGACCCGGTACTTC.

This clonotype was counted only a few times. The chain is built from TRBV7-2 and TRBJ2-5, with unresolved D. V was pared by 4 bases and J by 5 bases, with 11 bases between. Germline V gene sequence: CDR1 SGHTA, CDR2 FQGNSA. The CDR3 runs 13 residues. CDR3 amino acids: CASSWNRVETQYF. CDR3 DNA sequence: TGTGCCAGCAGCTGGAATAGGGTGGAGACCCAGTACTTC.

This clonotype showed up just a few times. The rearrangement uses TRBV5-1 and TRBJ1-2, with 10 nucleotides matching TRBD1. The J segment lost 6 bases and the V segment lost 4 bases, leaving 9 bases of the junction unmatched. The V gene's germline CDR1 is SGHRS and CDR2 YFSETQ. The CDR3 sequence is 15 residues long. The CDR3 spells CASSPDRGPLDGYTF. DNA for the CDR3: TGCGCCAGCAGCCCTGACAGGGGGCCTTTGGATGGCTACACCTTC.

This clonotype was detected only a few times. The V call is TRBV4-2, the J call TRBJ2-2; 8 bases match TRBD2. The CDR3 runs 16 residues. The V and J ends lost 0 bases and 3 bases, in that order; junction bases with no gene match: 3. Germline assignment: CDR1 LGHNA and CDR2 YNFKEQ. The CDR3 reads CASSQDRGGHTGELFF. For the CDR3, the DNA is TGTGCCAGCAGCCAAGATCGGGGGGGCCACACCGGGGAGCTGTTTTTT.

This clonotype was observed a few times. This rearrangement joins TRBV12-3 or TRBV12-4 to TRBJ1-2, with a tentative D call TRBD1 (5 bases). V gave up 6 bases and J gave up 4 bases, with 21 bases separating them. The CDR3 spans 16 residues. The CDR3 is CASSIRSSGGTYGYTF. The CDR3 DNA is TGTGCCAGCAGCATTCGGTCCAGCGGCGGGACCTATGGCTACACCTTC.

This clonotype was seen many times. This chain joins TRBV7-9 and TRBJ1-2; D not resolved. The CDR3 length is 12 residues. Looked up from germline, CDR1 is SEHNR and CDR2 is FQNEAQ (reference sequence). Trimming left V 3 bases short and J 6 bases short, with 8 bases between. The CDR3 here is CASSFGGNGYTF. CDR3 sequence (DNA): TGTGCCAGCAGCTTCGGTGGGAATGGCTACACCTTC.

The CDR3 nucleotides are TGTGCCAGCAAGAGGACAAAGCAAGAGACCCAGTACTTC. This sequence encodes CASKRTKQETQYF. The chain couples TRBV2 to TRBJ2-5, with D maybe TRBD1 (5 bases). This CDR3 spans 13 amino acids. Trimming stripped 7 bases from V and 2 bases from J, with 11 bases between. Germline loops: CDR1 SNHLY, CDR2 FYNNEI.

The genes are TRBV5-1 and TRBJ2-1; D is uncertain. The germline V and J ends were trimmed by 0 bases and 13 bases, with 20 bases remaining between them. The CDR3 extends over 15 amino acids. Germline-derived CDR1 and CDR2 are SGHRS and YFSETQ. This chain's CDR3 is CASSLVPRSQETQFF. DNA for the CDR3: TGCGCCAGCAGCTTGGTTCCCCGAAGCCAAGAGACCCAGTTCTTC. The full variable domain, rest sourced from reference TRBV5-1 and TRBJ2-1, is KAGVTQTPRYLIKTRGQQVTLSCSPISGHRSVSWYQQTPGQGLQFLFEYFSETQRNKGNFPGRFSGRQFSNSRSEMNVSTLELGDSALYLCASSLVPRSQETQFFGPGTRLTVL.

The chain employs TRBV2 and TRBJ2-5, with D uncertain. Trimming pared 5 bases from V and 5 bases from J, leaving 3 bases between. This CDR3 has 10 amino acids. CDR1 and CDR2 (germline): SNHLY, FYNNEI. CDR3 in DNA: TGTGCCAGCAGTACGGAGACCCAGTACTTC. Its translation is CASSTETQYF.

This clonotype was seen many times. The rearrangement joins TRBV5-1 to TRBJ2-7; no clear D. With 4 bases removed from V and 2 bases from J, the gap between germline ends came to 7 bases. The germline V gene encodes CDR1 SGHRS and CDR2 YFSETQ. This CDR3 spans 12 amino acids. CDR3 nucleotide sequence: TGCGCCAGCAGCGGCCAAACCTACGAGCAGTACTTC. Its translation is CASSGQTYEQYF.

This sequence joins TRBV2 and TRBJ2-3; D gene ambiguous. Trimming stripped 7 bases from V and 4 bases from J, with 9 bases between. The germline V gene encodes CDR1 SNHLY and CDR2 FYNNEI. The CDR3 is made up of 12 amino acids. CDR3 sequence (DNA): TGTGCCAGCACACTGGCGGCAGATACGCAGTATTTT. The encoded protein is CASTLAADTQYF.

Comment on this clonotype: The junction and the germline gene differ at one end; a read error may be behind it. V usage is TRBV20-1 and J usage is TRBJ2-5; 8 bases agree with TRBD1. The CDR3 contains 16 residues. CDR1 is DFQATT and CDR2 is SNEGSKA in the germline V gene (reference sequence). CDR3: CSTRDSSGGYQETQYF. The CDR3 nucleotides are TGCAGTACTAGAGATTCATCAGGGGGCTACCAAGAGACCCAGTACTTC.

This clonotype was counted only a few times. V is TRBV10-3 and J is TRBJ2-6; 7 nucleotides agree with TRBD1. Germline V gene data show CDR1 as ENHRY and CDR2 as SYGVKD. The junction had 7 bases not matched to a gene; V was cut back by 5 bases and J by 0 bases. The CDR3 runs to 17 residues. CDR3 amino acids: CAISLGQARSGANVLTF. The CDR3 DNA follows: TGTGCCATCAGTTTAGGACAGGCCCGCTCTGGGGCCAACGTCCTGACTTTC.

In its sample, this clonotype was seen a few times. The rearrangement joins TRBV4-3 to TRBJ1-2; 8 nucleotides agree with TRBD1. V was pared by 1 base and J by 9 bases, with 7 bases of the junction left unmatched. CDR1 is LGHNA, CDR2 YSLEER, per germline. This CDR3 has 14 residues. CDR3 loop: CASSQGQGALRYTF. CDR3 bases: TGCGCCAGCAGCCAAGGCCAGGGGGCTCTGCGCTACACCTTC.

The sample holds many counts of this clonotype. This chain links TRBV10-3 with TRBJ2-3; perhaps TRBD2 as D (6 bases). The V and J ends lost 6 bases and 4 bases respectively, with 8 bases between them. The CDR3 spans 12 residues. The germline V gene encodes CDR1 ENHRY and CDR2 SYGVKD. CDR3 nucleotide sequence: TGTGCCATCAGGGAGGGGTCAGATACGCAGTATTTT. Residues: CAIREGSDTQYF.

The rearrangement joins TRBV30 to TRBJ1-1, with 7 bases lining up with TRBD1. The germline gives CDR1 GTSNPN, CDR2 SVGIG (reference sequence). There are 16 residues in the CDR3. V was clipped by 3 bases and J by 3 bases; unmatched bases: 13. The CDR3 sequence: CAWSLLQGRSDTEAFF. Written as DNA, the CDR3 is TGTGCCTGGAGCTTATTACAGGGGCGGTCGGACACTGAAGCTTTCTTT.

Only a few counts were recorded for this clonotype. This chain connects TRBV12-3 or TRBV12-4 to TRBJ2-1; no clear D. V gave up 4 bases and J gave up 9 bases, with 10 bases separating them. The CDR3 extends over 12 amino acids. For the CDR3, the DNA is TGTGCCAGCAGTTCGGCCTCGACTGAGCAGTTCTTC. This gives the protein CASSSASTEQFF.

V is TRBV6-1 and J is TRBJ2-3, with 10 bases fitting TRBD2. The germline V gene has CDR1 MNHNS and CDR2 SASEGT. The CDR3 is made up of 16 amino acids. Germline trimming cut 1 base from V and 4 bases from J; bases unmatched to any gene: 5. As DNA, the CDR3 is TGTGCCAGCAGTGAAGTGAGCGGGGGGGCTCCAGATACGCAGTATTTT. It translates to CASSEVSGGAPDTQYF.

This clonotype was picked up a small number of times. The V gene is TRBV2, the J gene TRBJ1-4; D is possibly TRBD1 (5 bases). This CDR3 has 15 residues. Germline values: CDR1 SNHLY, CDR2 FYNNEI. Between the trimmed V and J ends, which lost 6 bases and 0 bases, there was a span of 11 bases. DNA of the CDR3: TGTGCCAGCAGCAGGGAGCCTGCAACTAATGAAAAACTGTTTTTT. Encoded protein: CASSREPATNEKLFF. The full variable domain, in which reference TRBV2 and TRBJ1-4 provide the parts outside the CDR3, is EPEVTQTPSHQVTQMGQEVILRCVPISNHLYFYWYRQILGQKVEFLVSFYNNEISEKSEIFDDQFSVERPDGSNFTLKIRSTKLEDSAMYFCASSREPATNEKLFFGSGTQLSVL.

The chain joins TRBV9 to TRBJ1-4; 8 bases match TRBD1. The J segment lost 3 bases and the V segment lost 3 bases, leaving 7 bases of the junction unmatched. This CDR3 has 16 residues. Germline values: CDR1 SGDLS, CDR2 YYNGEE. CDR3 amino acids: CASSGRTGTANEKLFF. The CDR3 DNA sequence: TGTGCCAGCAGCGGACGGACAGGGACAGCTAATGAAAAACTGTTTTTT. The entire variable domain, with the rest obtained from reference TRBV9 and TRBJ1-4, is as follows: DSGVTQTPKHLITATGQRVTLRCSPRSGDLSVYWYQQSLDQGLQFLIQYYNGEERAKGNILERFSAQQFPDLHSELNLSSLELGDSALYFCASSGRTGTANEKLFFGSGTQLSVL.

The sample holds a few counts of this clonotype. In nucleotides, the CDR3 is TGTGCCAGCAGCCCAGAGACAGGGCGCCGTAATGAAAAACTGTTTTTT. Protein: CASSPETGRRNEKLFF. This chain uses TRBV7-9 with TRBJ1-4, with 7 nucleotides matching TRBD1. This CDR3 has 16 residues. J gave up 4 bases and V 5 bases, and 10 bases lay outside the gene matches. Looked up from germline, CDR1 is SEHNR and CDR2 is FQNEAQ (reference sequence). Using reference TRBV7-9 and TRBJ1-4 for the parts outside the CDR3, the full variable domain is DTGVSQNPRHKITKRGQNVTFRCDPISEHNRLYWYRQTLGQGPEFLTYFQNEAQLEKSRLLSDRFSAERPKGSFSTLEIQRTEQGDSAMYLCASSPETGRRNEKLFFGSGTQLSVL.

This clonotype came up many times. This chain connects TRBV18 to TRBJ1-1; D is ambiguous. The CDR3 totals 15 residues. CDR1 and CDR2 from the germline V gene are KGHSH and LQKENI. V was shortened by 0 bases and J by 0 bases, with 8 bases between the two germline ends. This CDR3 reads CASSPPGGLNTEAFF. CDR3 nucleotide sequence: TGTGCCAGCTCACCACCAGGCGGGCTGAACACTGAAGCTTTCTTT. Looking up the rest from reference TRBV18 and TRBJ1-1 gives the full variable domain: NAGVMQNPRHLVRRRGQEARLRCSPMKGHSHVYWYRQLPEEGLKFMVYLQKENIIDESGMPKERFSAEFPKEGPSILRIQQVVRGDSAAYFCASSPPGGLNTEAFFGQGTRLTVV.

The V gene is TRBV11-1, the J gene TRBJ2-1; 8 positions match TRBD1. This CDR3 has 14 amino acids. Germline CDR1 reads SGHAT; CDR2 reads FQDESV (reference sequence). CDR3 sequence: CASDRGSSYNEQFF. The CDR3 coding sequence is TGTGCGAGCGACAGGGGCTCTTCCTACAATGAGCAGTTCTTC. Full variable domain (rest looked up from reference TRBV11-1 and TRBJ2-1): EAEVAQSPRYKITEKSQAVAFWCDPISGHATLYWYRQILGQGPELLVQFQDESVVDDSQLPKDRFSAERLKGVDSTLKIQPAELGDSAMYLCASDRGSSYNEQFFGPGTRLTVL.

There are a few counts of this clonotype. CDR3 residues: CASSPFRRQAHATDTQYF. The CDR3 DNA follows: TGTGCCAGCTCACCCTTCCGCCGACAGGCACACGCCACAGATACGCAGTATTTT. The J gene is TRBJ2-3, the V gene TRBV18, with a tentative D call TRBD1 (6 bases). CDR1 is KGHSH and CDR2 is LQKENI in the germline V gene. Between the trimmed V and J ends, which lost 3 bases and 2 bases, there was a span of 21 bases. The CDR3 has 18 amino acids.

This clonotype was detected only a few times. This sequence joins TRBV5-1 and TRBJ2-5; D not certain. The germline V gene has CDR1 SGHRS and CDR2 YFSETQ. The CDR3 spans 13 residues. Trimming removed 2 bases from V and 5 bases from J, with 10 bases in between. The CDR3 sequence is CASSFASGETQYF. CDR3 in DNA: TGCGCCAGCAGCTTTGCTAGTGGCGAGACCCAGTACTTC. Filled out from reference TRBV5-1 and TRBJ2-5, the complete variable domain reads KAGVTQTPRYLIKTRGQQVTLSCSPISGHRSVSWYQQTPGQGLQFLFEYFSETQRNKGNFPGRFSGRQFSNSRSEMNVSTLELGDSALYLCASSFASGETQYFGPGTRLLVL.

This clonotype was counted a few times. The chain combines TRBV11-1 with TRBJ2-5; 13 bases fit TRBD2. Germline loops: CDR1 SGHAT, CDR2 FQDESV (reference sequence). Trimming cost V 5 bases and J 5 bases; bases outside gene matches: 5. CDR3 length equals 15 residues. The CDR3 loop reads CASSTGLAGDETQYF. CDR3 nucleotides: TGTGCCAGCAGCACCGGACTAGCGGGGGATGAGACCCAGTACTTC. Together with reference TRBV11-1 and TRBJ2-5, the CDR3 gives the full variable domain: EAEVAQSPRYKITEKSQAVAFWCDPISGHATLYWYRQILGQGPELLVQFQDESVVDDSQLPKDRFSAERLKGVDSTLKIQPAELGDSAMYLCASSTGLAGDETQYFGPGTRLLVL.

The CDR3 bases are TGTGCCAGCTCACCCCCGGACAGTGGCACAGATACGCAGCATTTT. This sequence encodes CASSPPDSGTDTQHF. The gene calls are TRBV18 and TRBJ2-3, with D possibly matching TRBD1 (6 bases). The tail of the sequence fits TRBJ1-5 better, so the J call may be wrong. Germline loops: CDR1 KGHSH, CDR2 LQKENI. The CDR3 is 15 residues long.

About this clonotype itself: A much larger clone differs by one base, so this may be a read error. The V call is TRBV10-3, the J call TRBJ2-1; 7 nucleotides align to TRBD2. Germline CDR1 ENHRY, CDR2 SYGVKD. CDR3 length: 15 amino acids. The J segment lost 12 bases and the V segment lost 3 bases, leaving 14 bases of the junction unmatched. The CDR3 loop is CAISDRGDPFDVQFF. CDR3 DNA sequence: TGTGCCATCAGTGACCGGGGGGACCCGTTTGATGTGCAGTTCTTC.

This clonotype was seen a handful of times. The J gene is TRBJ2-5, the V gene TRBV6-5, with 7 bases aligning to TRBD1. The J call may be incorrect, as the DNA end agrees better with TRBJ2-7. Germline CDR1 and CDR2: MNHEY and SVGAGI. The CDR3 loop spans 15 amino acids. CDR3 protein: CASRLRTGGRSEQYF. Here the CDR3 DNA reads TGTGCCAGCAGACTCCGGACAGGAGGTCGGAGCGAGCAGTACTTC.

The rearrangement joins TRBV7-2 to TRBJ2-1; D perhaps matches TRBD1 (6 bases). CDR3 length: 14 residues. Germline CDR1 reads SGHTA; CDR2 reads FQGNSA. V was cut by 3 bases and J by 10 bases, with 16 bases left in between. CDR3 sequence reads: CASSFSQGLYEQFF. CDR3 nucleotides: TGTGCCAGCAGCTTTTCACAGGGCCTCTACGAGCAGTTCTTC.

The rearrangement uses TRBV30 and TRBJ1-2, with 8 bases matching TRBD1. This CDR3 has 13 amino acids. The germline gives CDR1 GTSNPN, CDR2 SVGIG (reference sequence). J was trimmed by 8 bases and V by 1 base; bases with no gene match: 6. This CDR3 is CAWSAQGVGGYTF. CDR3 nucleotides: TGTGCCTGGAGTGCACAGGGGGTTGGCGGCTACACCTTC. Full variable domain (remainder filled in from reference TRBV30 and TRBJ1-2): SQTIHQWPATLVQPVGSPLSLECTVEGTSNPNLYWYRQAAGRGLQLLFYSVGIGQISSEVPQNLSASRPQDRQFILSSKKLLLSDSGFYLCAWSAQGVGGYTFGSGTRLTVV.